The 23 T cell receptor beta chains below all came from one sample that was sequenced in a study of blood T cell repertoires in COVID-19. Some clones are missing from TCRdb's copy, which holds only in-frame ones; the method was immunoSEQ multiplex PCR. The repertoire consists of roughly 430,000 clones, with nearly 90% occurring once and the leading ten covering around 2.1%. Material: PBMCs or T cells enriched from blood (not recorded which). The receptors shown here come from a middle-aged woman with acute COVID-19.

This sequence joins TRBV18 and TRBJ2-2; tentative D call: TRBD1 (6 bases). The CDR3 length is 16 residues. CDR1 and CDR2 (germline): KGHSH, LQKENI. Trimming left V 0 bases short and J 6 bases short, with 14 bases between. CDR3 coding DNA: TGTGCCAGCTCACCACCGGAACAGGGTGGAGCCGGGGAGCTGTTTTTT. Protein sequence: CASSPPEQGGAGELFF.

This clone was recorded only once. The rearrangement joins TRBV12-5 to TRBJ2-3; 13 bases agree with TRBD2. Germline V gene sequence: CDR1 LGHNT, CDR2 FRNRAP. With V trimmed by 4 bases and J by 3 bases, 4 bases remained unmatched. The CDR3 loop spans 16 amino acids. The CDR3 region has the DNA TGTGCTAGTGGTTATCGGACTAGCGGGGGTACAGATACGCAGTATTTT. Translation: CASGYRTSGGTDTQYF.

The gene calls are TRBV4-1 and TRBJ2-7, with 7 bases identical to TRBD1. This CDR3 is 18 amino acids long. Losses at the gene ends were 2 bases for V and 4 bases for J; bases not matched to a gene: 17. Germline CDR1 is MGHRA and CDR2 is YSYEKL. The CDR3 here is CASSQLLLPGQREYEQYF. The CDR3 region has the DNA TGCGCCAGCAGCCAATTACTGTTACCGGGACAGAGAGAATACGAGCAGTACTTC.

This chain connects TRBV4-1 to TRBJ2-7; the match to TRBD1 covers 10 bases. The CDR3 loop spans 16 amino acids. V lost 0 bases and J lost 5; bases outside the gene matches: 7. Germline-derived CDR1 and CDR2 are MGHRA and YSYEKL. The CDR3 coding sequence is TGCGCCAGCAGCCAAGAAACCGGGACAGGGGATCACGAGCAGTACTTC. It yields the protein CASSQETGTGDHEQYF.

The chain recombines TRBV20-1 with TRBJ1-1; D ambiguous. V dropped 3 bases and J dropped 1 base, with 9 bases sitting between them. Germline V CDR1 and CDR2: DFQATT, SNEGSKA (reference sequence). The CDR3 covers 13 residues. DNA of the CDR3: TGCAGTGCTAGTCAGCGGCAGAACACTGAAGCTTTCTTT. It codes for CSASQRQNTEAFF.

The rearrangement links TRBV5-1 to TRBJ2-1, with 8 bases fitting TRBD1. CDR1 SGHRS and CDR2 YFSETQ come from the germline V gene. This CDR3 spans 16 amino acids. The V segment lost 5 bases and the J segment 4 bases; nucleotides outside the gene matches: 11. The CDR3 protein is CASRPGHGDRYNEQFF. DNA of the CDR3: TGCGCCAGCAGGCCGGGTCACGGGGACAGGTACAATGAGCAGTTCTTC.

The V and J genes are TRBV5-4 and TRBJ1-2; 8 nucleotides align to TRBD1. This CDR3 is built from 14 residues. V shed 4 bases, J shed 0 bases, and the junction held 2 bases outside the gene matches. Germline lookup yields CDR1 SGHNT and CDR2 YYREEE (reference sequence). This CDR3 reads CASSAGGTNYGYTF. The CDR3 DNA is TGTGCCAGCAGCGCAGGGGGCACTAACTATGGCTACACCTTC.

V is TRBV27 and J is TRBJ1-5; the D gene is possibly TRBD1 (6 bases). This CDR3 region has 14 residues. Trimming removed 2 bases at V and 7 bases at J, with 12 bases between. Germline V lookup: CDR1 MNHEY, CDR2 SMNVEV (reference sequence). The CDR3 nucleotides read TGTGCCAGCAGTTTAGGCGGGGGGCACCAGCCCCAGCATTTT. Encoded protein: CASSLGGGHQPQHF.

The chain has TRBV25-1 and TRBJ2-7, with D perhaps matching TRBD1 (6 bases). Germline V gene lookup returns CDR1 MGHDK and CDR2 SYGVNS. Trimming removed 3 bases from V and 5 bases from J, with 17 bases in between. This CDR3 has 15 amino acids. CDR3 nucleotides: TGTGCCAGCAGTGAGTCCAACAGGGTCGGGGACGAGCAGTACTTC. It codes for CASSESNRVGDEQYF.

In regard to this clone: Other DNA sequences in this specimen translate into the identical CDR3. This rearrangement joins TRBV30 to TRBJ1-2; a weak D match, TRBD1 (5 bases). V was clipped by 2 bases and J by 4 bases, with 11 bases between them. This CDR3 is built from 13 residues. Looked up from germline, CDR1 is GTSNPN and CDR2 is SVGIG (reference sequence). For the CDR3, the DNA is TGTGCCTGGAGTCCCCAGGGTGTCTATGGCTACACCTTC. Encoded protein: CAWSPQGVYGYTF.

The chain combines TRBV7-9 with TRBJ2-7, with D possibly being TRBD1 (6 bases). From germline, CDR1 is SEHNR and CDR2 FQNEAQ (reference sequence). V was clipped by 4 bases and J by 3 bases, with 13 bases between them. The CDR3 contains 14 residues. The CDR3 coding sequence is TGTGCCAGCAGCTACAGTCAGGGGAACTACGAGCAGTACTTC. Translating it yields CASSYSQGNYEQYF.

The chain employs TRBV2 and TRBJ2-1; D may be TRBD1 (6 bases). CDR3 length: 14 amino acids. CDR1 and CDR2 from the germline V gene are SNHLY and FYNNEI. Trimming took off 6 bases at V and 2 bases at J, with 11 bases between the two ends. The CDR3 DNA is TGTGCCAGCAGGGAAACAGGGCCCTACAATGAGCAGTTCTTC. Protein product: CASRETGPYNEQFF.

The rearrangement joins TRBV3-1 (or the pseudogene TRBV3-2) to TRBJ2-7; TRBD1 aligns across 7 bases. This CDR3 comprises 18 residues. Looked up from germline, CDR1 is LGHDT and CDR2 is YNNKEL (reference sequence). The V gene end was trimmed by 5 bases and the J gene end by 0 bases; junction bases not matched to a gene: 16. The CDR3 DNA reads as TGTGCCAGCAGCGGCCTACTACTAAAGGACAGGCCCTCCTACGAGCAGTACTTC. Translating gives CASSGLLLKDRPSYEQYF.

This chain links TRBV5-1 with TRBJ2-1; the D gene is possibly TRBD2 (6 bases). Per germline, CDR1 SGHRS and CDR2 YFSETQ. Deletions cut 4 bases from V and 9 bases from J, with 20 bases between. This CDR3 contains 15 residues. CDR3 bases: TGCGCCAGCAGCCCCCAATCGGGCTGGGGGGTTGAGCAGTTCTTC. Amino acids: CASSPQSGWGVEQFF. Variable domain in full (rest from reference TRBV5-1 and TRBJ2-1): KAGVTQTPRYLIKTRGQQVTLSCSPISGHRSVSWYQQTPGQGLQFLFEYFSETQRNKGNFPGRFSGRQFSNSRSEMNVSTLELGDSALYLCASSPQSGWGVEQFFGPGTRLTVL.

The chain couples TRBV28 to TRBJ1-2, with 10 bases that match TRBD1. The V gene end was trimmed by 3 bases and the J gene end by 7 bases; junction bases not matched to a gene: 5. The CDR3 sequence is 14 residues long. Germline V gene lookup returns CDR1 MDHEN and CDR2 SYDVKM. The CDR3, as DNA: TGTGCCAGCAGTTTGCGACAGGGGGCGTCTGGCTACACCTTC. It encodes CASSLRQGASGYTF.

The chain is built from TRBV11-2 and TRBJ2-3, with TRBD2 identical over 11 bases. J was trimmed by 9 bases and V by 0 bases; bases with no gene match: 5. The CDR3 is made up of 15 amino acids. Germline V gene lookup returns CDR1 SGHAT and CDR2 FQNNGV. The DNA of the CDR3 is TGTGCCAGCAGCTTAGATCTTGCTAGCGGGGGGACGCAGTATTTT. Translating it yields CASSLDLASGGTQYF.

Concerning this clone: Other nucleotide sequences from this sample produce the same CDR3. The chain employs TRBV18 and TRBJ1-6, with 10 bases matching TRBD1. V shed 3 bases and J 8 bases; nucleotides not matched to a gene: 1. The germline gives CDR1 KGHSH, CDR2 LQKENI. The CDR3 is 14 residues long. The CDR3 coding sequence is TGTGCCAGCTCACCCGGACAGGGGGATTCACCCCTCCACTTT. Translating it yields CASSPGQGDSPLHF.

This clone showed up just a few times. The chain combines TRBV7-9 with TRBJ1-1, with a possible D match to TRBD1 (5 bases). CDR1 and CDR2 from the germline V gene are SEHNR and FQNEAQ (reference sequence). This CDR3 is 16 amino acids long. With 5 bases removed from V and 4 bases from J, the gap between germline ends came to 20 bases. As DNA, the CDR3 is TGTGCCAGCAGCCACATTGGCAGGACACTTGGCACTGAAGCTTTCTTT. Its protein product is CASSHIGRTLGTEAFF.

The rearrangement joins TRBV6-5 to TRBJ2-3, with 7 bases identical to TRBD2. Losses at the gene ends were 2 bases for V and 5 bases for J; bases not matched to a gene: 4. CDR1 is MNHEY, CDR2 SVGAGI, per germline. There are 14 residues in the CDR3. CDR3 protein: CASSYRSGEDTQYF. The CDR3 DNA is TGTGCCAGCAGTTACAGGAGCGGGGAAGATACGCAGTATTTT.

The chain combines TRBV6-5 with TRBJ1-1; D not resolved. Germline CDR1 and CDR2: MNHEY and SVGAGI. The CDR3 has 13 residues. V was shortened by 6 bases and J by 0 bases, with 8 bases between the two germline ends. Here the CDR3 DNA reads TGTGCCAGCAGAGTTGGCATGAACACTGAAGCTTTCTTT. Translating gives CASRVGMNTEAFF.

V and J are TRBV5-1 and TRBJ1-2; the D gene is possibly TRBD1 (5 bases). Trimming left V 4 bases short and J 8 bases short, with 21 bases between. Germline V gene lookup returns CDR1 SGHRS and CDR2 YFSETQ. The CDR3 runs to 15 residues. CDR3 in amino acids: CASSPGAGDLGGYTF. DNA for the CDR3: TGCGCCAGCAGCCCCGGAGCGGGGGATTTGGGAGGCTACACCTTC. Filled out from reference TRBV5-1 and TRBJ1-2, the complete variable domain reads KAGVTQTPRYLIKTRGQQVTLSCSPISGHRSVSWYQQTPGQGLQFLFEYFSETQRNKGNFPGRFSGRQFSNSRSEMNVSTLELGDSALYLCASSPGAGDLGGYTFGSGTRLTVV.

CDR3 in DNA: TGTGCCAGCTCACCGACCGGGACAGGGGTGGCTGAGCAGTTCTTC. The encoded protein is CASSPTGTGVAEQFF. The rearrangement uses TRBV18 and TRBJ2-1, with 10 bases fitting TRBD1. CDR1 is KGHSH and CDR2 is LQKENI in the germline V gene. V shed 3 bases, J shed 9 bases, and the junction held 8 bases outside the gene matches. The CDR3 totals 15 residues.

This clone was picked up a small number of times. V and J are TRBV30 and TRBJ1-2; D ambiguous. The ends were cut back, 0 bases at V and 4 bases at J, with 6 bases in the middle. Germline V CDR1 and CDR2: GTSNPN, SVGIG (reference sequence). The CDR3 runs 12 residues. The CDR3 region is CAWSVESYGYTF. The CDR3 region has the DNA TGTGCCTGGAGTGTCGAGAGCTATGGCTACACCTTC.